This T cell receptor (beta chain) was captured by sequencing in a study of shared clonotypes between healthy human individuals. Study-wide findings and caveats: The naive CD4 repertoires of a few donors were compared, and roughly 5% of clonotypes were shared. In this cohort, only blood was sampled, and tissue repertoires likely differ.

Among the donors, all were Caucasian adults who lived in Nashville, Tennessee. Looked up from germline, CDR1 is GTSNPN and CDR2 is SVGIG (reference sequence). V shed 4 bases and J shed 5 bases, with 12 bases lying between them. The CDR3 spans 12 residues. As to this clone: The antigen remains unidentified.

In the original processing: Owing to the provision of junction-only sequences devoid of quality scores by immunoSEQ, filtering differed. Clones were read by immunoSEQ multiplex PCR, and TCRdb kept only the in-frame ones, dropping some. From that table come the V and J calls and clone size; the DNA was used to work out D and trimming. The sample has 700,000 or so clones; more than 70% are singletons. The clonotype originates from a woman aged 25 to 39 in good health. The genes are TRBV30 and TRBJ2-7; D possibly corresponds to TRBD2 (7 bases). The specimen was memory CD4+ T cells sorted from blood. Subset in this sample: CD45RA-negative fraction. CDR3 region: CAWTGGSHEQYF. The DNA for the CDR3 is TGTGCCTGGACGGGGGGCTCGCACGAGCAGTACTTC.